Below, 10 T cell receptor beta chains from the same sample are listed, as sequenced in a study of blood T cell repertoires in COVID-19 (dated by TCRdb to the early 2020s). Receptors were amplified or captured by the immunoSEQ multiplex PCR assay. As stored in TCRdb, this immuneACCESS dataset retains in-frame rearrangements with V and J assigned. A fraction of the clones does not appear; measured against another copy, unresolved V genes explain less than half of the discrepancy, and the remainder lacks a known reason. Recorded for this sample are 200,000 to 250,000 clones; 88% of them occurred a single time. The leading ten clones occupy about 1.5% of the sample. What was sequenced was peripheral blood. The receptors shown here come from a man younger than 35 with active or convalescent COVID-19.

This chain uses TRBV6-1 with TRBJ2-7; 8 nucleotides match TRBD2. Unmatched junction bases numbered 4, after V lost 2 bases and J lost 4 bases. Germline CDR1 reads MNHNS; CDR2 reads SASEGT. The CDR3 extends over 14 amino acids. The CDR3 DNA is TGTGCCAGCAGTGAAACAGCGGGGGTGTACGAGCAGTACTTC. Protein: CASSETAGVYEQYF.

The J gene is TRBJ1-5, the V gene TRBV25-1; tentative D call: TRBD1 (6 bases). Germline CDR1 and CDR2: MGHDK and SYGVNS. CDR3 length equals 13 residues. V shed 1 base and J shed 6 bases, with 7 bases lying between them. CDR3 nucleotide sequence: TGTGCCAGCAGTGAATCCAGGGGTCAGCCCCAGCATTTT. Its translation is CASSESRGQPQHF.

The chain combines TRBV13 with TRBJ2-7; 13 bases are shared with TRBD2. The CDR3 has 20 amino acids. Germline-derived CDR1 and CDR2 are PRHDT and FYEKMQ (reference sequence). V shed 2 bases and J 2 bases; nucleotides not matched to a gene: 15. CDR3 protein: CASSLYPPRTSGGMAYEQYF. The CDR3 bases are TGTGCCAGCAGCTTATACCCCCCCCGGACTAGCGGGGGTATGGCCTACGAGCAGTACTTC.

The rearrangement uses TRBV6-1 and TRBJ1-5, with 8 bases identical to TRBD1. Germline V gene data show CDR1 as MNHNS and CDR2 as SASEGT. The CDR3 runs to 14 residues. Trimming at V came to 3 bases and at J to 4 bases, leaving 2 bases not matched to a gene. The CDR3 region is CASSEQGANQPQHF. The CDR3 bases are TGTGCCAGCAGTGAGCAGGGGGCTAATCAGCCCCAGCATTTT.

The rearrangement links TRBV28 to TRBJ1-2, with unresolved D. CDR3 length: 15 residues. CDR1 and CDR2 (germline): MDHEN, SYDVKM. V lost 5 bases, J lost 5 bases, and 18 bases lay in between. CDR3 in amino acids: CASSHQDFPAYGYTF. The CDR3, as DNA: TGTGCCAGCAGTCACCAGGACTTCCCTGCATATGGCTACACCTTC.

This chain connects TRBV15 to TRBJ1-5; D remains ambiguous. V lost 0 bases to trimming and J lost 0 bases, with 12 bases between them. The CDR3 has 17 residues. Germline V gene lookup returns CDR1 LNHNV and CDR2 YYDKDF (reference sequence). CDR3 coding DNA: TGTGCCACCAGCAGAGATCGGAGGGAGGGTAGCAATCAGCCCCAGCATTTT. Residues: CATSRDRREGSNQPQHF.

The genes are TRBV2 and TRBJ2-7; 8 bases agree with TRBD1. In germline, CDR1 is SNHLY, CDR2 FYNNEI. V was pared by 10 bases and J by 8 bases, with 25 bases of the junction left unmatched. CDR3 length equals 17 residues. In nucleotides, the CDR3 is TGTGCCATCCAGGGGGCAGGGGACACCCCACTTAGAGTACAGCAGTACTTC. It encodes CAIQGAGDTPLRVQQYF.

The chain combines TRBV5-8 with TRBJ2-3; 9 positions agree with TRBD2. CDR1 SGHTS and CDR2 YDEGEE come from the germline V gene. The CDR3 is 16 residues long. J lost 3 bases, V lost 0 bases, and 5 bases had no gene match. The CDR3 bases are TGTGCCAGCAGCTTGGCGGCGAGCGGGAGGACAGATACGCAGTATTTT. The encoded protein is CASSLAASGRTDTQYF.

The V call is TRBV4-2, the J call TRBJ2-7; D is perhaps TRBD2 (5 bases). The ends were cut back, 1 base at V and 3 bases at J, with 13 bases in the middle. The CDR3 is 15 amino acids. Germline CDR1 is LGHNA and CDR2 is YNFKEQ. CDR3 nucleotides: TGTGCCAGCAGCCAAGGGGGAGCAGCAGACTACGAGCAGTACTTC. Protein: CASSQGGAADYEQYF.

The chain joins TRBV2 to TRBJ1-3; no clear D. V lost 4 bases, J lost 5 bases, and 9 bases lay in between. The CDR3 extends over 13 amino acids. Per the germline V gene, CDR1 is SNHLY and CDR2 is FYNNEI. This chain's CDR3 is CASSVEGRNTIYF. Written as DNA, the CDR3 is TGTGCCAGCAGTGTCGAGGGCCGAAACACCATATATTTT.